This entry lists 28 T cell receptor beta chains sequenced from one sample in a study of siplizumab effects on memory and regulatory T cells. Libraries were prepared by immunoSEQ multiplex PCR; TCRdb keeps only in-frame clonotypes and omits some of them. The data contain about 91,000 clones, over 85% of them singletons. The sample taken for sequencing was CD8+ T cells sorted from blood. The receptors here all came from a human donor in good health.

The V and J genes are TRBV19 and TRBJ2-7; TRBD2 aligns across 8 bases. Germline CDR1 LNHDA, CDR2 SQIVND (reference sequence). The CDR3 length is 12 residues. V trimming: 8 bases; J trimming: 7 bases; junction bases outside the gene matches: 7. The CDR3 sequence: CASSSGSWEQYF. CDR3 coding DNA: TGTGCCAGTTCTAGCGGGTCTTGGGAGCAGTACTTC.

This rearrangement joins TRBV27 to TRBJ1-1; D is undetermined. In germline, CDR1 is MNHEY, CDR2 SMNVEV (reference sequence). The ends were cut back, 2 bases at V and 3 bases at J, with 7 bases in the middle. The CDR3 sequence is 13 residues long. For the CDR3, the DNA is TGTGCCAGCAGTTTAATGGGATACACTGAAGCTTTCTTT. It translates to CASSLMGYTEAFF.

As to this clone: This specimen includes other DNA sequences encoding the same CDR3. The chain couples TRBV27 to TRBJ1-5, with D unresolved. Germline V gene lookup returns CDR1 MNHEY and CDR2 SMNVEV (reference sequence). CDR3 size: 13 residues. Trimming stripped 0 bases from V and 4 bases from J, with 4 bases between. The CDR3 DNA sequence: TGTGCCAGCAGTTTATCTAGTAATCAGCCCCAGCATTTT. This translates into CASSLSSNQPQHF.

The chain recombines TRBV19 with TRBJ2-2; possibly TRBD1 or TRBD2 for D (5 bases each). This CDR3 contains 14 residues. The germline gives CDR1 LNHDA, CDR2 SQIVND (reference sequence). The V end was cut by 6 bases, the J end by 7 bases, with 15 bases between. The CDR3 protein is CASRGDGPYGELFF. The CDR3 DNA follows: TGTGCCAGTAGGGGGGACGGGCCGTACGGGGAGCTGTTTTTT.

V gene TRBV7-9 combines with J gene TRBJ2-7, with D uncertain. CDR3 size: 16 residues. The germline gives CDR1 SEHNR, CDR2 FQNEAQ (reference sequence). Between the trimmed V and J ends, which lost 5 bases and 0 bases, there was a span of 17 bases. This CDR3 reads CASSSGAWRNSYEQYF. For the CDR3, the DNA is TGTGCCAGCAGCAGTGGTGCATGGCGGAACTCCTACGAGCAGTACTTC.

The gene calls are TRBV30 and TRBJ2-7, with 11 bases lining up with TRBD1. This CDR3 contains 13 residues. Germline V CDR1 and CDR2: GTSNPN, SVGIG (reference sequence). V lost 6 bases and J lost 2; bases outside the gene matches: 3. DNA of the CDR3: TGTGCCTGCCTGGGACAGGGGGCCTACGAGCAGTACTTC. Translated, it gives CACLGQGAYEQYF.

The V gene is TRBV27, the J gene TRBJ2-7; weak D call: TRBD2 (5 bases). Germline V CDR1 and CDR2: MNHEY, SMNVEV (reference sequence). V lost 2 bases, J lost 6 bases, and 11 bases lay in between. The CDR3 extends over 13 amino acids. In nucleotides, the CDR3 is TGTGCCAGCAGTTTAGTCAGGACTGCCGAGCAGTACTTC. It encodes CASSLVRTAEQYF.

CDR3 DNA sequence: TGCGCCAGCAGCCAAGAGCCGGGAGGTCTTTTCTTC. Its protein product is CASSQEPGGLFF. This chain links TRBV4-3 with TRBJ2-1, with 7 bases lining up with TRBD2. CDR1 is LGHNA and CDR2 is YSLEER in the germline V gene. Unmatched junction bases numbered 6, after V lost 0 bases and J lost 16 bases. The CDR3 spans 12 residues.

This chain links TRBV19 with TRBJ2-3; possible D gene TRBD2, 5 bases. Germline CDR1 and CDR2: LNHDA and SQIVND (reference sequence). This CDR3 is built from 14 residues. V lost 4 bases and J lost 0, with 8 bases in between. In DNA form, the CDR3 reads TGTGCCAGTAGTAAAGGAGGTAGCACAGATACGCAGTATTTT. As protein: CASSKGGSTDTQYF.

The CDR3 nucleotides are TGCGCCAGCAGCCGAGACGCCGGGGCGGGTCAGCCCCAGCATTTT. Protein product: CASSRDAGAGQPQHF. The V and J genes are TRBV4-1 and TRBJ1-5; possible D gene TRBD1, 5 bases. Germline lookup yields CDR1 MGHRA and CDR2 YSYEKL. This CDR3 is 15 amino acids long. Deletions cut 4 bases from V and 6 bases from J, with 16 bases between.

J is TRBJ2-1 and V is TRBV29-1; D remains ambiguous. CDR3 length: 11 residues. CDR1 is SQVTM, CDR2 ANQGSEA, per germline. With 2 bases removed from V and 3 bases from J, the gap between germline ends came to 2 bases. CDR3 coding DNA: TGCAGCGTTGAAAGCTACAATGAGCAGTTCTTC. Protein: CSVESYNEQFF.

This rearrangement joins TRBV19 to TRBJ1-1; no clear D gene. V shed 6 bases and J shed 7 bases, with 9 bases lying between them. Germline V CDR1 and CDR2: LNHDA, SQIVND (reference sequence). CDR3 size: 11 residues. Written as DNA, the CDR3 is TGTGCCAGTAGCAACCTCGGTGAAGCTTTCTTT. The encoded protein is CASSNLGEAFF.

This chain uses TRBV4-1 with TRBJ2-5; the D gene could be TRBD1 or TRBD2 (5 bases each). The germline gives CDR1 MGHRA, CDR2 YSYEKL. The CDR3 runs to 16 residues. V lost 1 base, J lost 4 bases, and 16 bases lay in between. CDR3 sequence reads: CASSQGIRGGGETQYF. The CDR3 DNA sequence: TGCGCCAGCAGCCAAGGGATCCGGGGCGGAGGAGAGACCCAGTACTTC.

The rearrangement joins TRBV7-8 to TRBJ2-7; 10 bases match TRBD2. V gave up 0 bases and J gave up 1 base; unmatched junction bases: 3. This CDR3 region has 16 residues. The V gene's germline CDR1 is SGHVS and CDR2 FQNEAQ. In DNA form, the CDR3 reads TGTGCCAGCAGCTTAGCGGCTAGCGGGGGATCCTACGAGCAGTACTTC. It yields the protein CASSLAASGGSYEQYF.

The CDR3 region is CASSPWTGSGNTIYF. DNA of the CDR3: TGTGCCAGCAGCCCATGGACAGGGTCAGGAAACACCATATATTTT. This chain uses TRBV11-3 with TRBJ1-3, with TRBD1 matching over 8 bases. Germline loops: CDR1 SGHNT, CDR2 YENEEA. This CDR3 is built from 15 residues. V lost 5 bases and J lost 4; bases outside the gene matches: 7.

This rearrangement joins TRBV15 to TRBJ2-2; TRBD2 might be the D (5 bases). This CDR3 contains 17 residues. CDR1 and CDR2 (germline): LNHNV, YYDKDF (reference sequence). V lost 0 bases and J lost 6, with 17 bases in between. The CDR3 spells CATSRDLISTRAGELFF. CDR3 DNA: TGTGCCACCAGCAGAGATCTTATTAGTACGCGGGCCGGGGAGCTGTTTTTT. Using reference TRBV15 and TRBJ2-2 for the parts outside the CDR3, the full variable domain is DAMVIQNPRYQVTQFGKPVTLSCSQTLNHNVMYWYQQKSSQAPKLLFHYYDKDFNNEADTPDNFQSRRPNTSFCFLDIRSPGLGDTAMYLCATSRDLISTRAGELFFGEGSRLTVL.

The genes are TRBV10-2 and TRBJ2-1, with 10 bases matching TRBD2. The germline CDR1 and CDR2 sequences are WSHSY and SAAADI. CDR3 length: 15 amino acids. Trimming took 0 bases from V and 8 from J; bases not matched to a gene: 4. The CDR3 loop is CASSESGLAGDEQFF. The CDR3 DNA is TGCGCCAGCAGTGAGTCTGGGCTAGCGGGAGATGAGCAGTTCTTC.

J is TRBJ1-1 and V is TRBV5-4; 9 nucleotides agree with TRBD1. The V segment lost 4 bases and the J segment 4 bases; nucleotides outside the gene matches: 14. Per the germline V gene, CDR1 is SGHNT and CDR2 is YYREEE (reference sequence). The CDR3 has 17 amino acids. This CDR3 is CASSKGQGNGGTTEAFF. For the CDR3, the DNA is TGTGCCAGCAGCAAGGGACAGGGTAACGGGGGGACCACTGAAGCTTTCTTT.

The chain carries TRBV27 and TRBJ2-7; D gene ambiguous. Trimming took 6 bases from V and 0 from J, leaving 9 bases between them. Germline values: CDR1 MNHEY, CDR2 SMNVEV (reference sequence). The CDR3 contains 13 residues. The CDR3 reads CASRGSDSYEQYF. DNA of the CDR3: TGTGCCAGCAGAGGGTCGGACTCCTACGAGCAGTACTTC.

This clone is medium-sized (0.01 to 0.1%). The junction differs from germline at one of its ends, possibly a read error. The chain joins TRBV5-6 to TRBJ2-7, with D perhaps matching TRBD1 (7 bases). CDR3 length: 14 amino acids. Germline loops: CDR1 SGHDT, CDR2 YYEEEE. The CDR3 spells CASSPDRDSNEQYF. The CDR3 coding sequence is TGTGCCAGCAGCCCTGACAGGGACTCCAACGAGCAGTACTTC.

The chain carries TRBV21-1 and TRBJ2-1; the table names TRBD2, a call not compared with the DNA. TRBV21-1 is deemed a pseudogene. The CDR3 has 16 amino acids. CDR3: CASSTDLAGAAREQFF. CDR3 sequence (DNA): TGTGCCAGCAGCACAGACCTAGCGGGGGCCGCCAGAGAGCAGTTCTTC.

The chain uses TRBV6-1 and TRBJ2-1, with D perhaps matching TRBD2 (6 bases). Trimming took 2 bases from V and 8 from J, leaving 16 bases between them. Germline-derived CDR1 and CDR2 are MNHNS and SASEGT. This CDR3 has 15 amino acids. The CDR3 spells CASSEWTLGGYEQFF. The CDR3 nucleotides are TGTGCCAGCAGTGAATGGACCTTGGGGGGATATGAGCAGTTCTTC.

This chain connects TRBV4-1 to TRBJ1-1; possibly TRBD1 for D (5 bases). Germline CDR1 is MGHRA and CDR2 is YSYEKL. Trimming took 3 bases from V and 0 from J, leaving 8 bases between them. The CDR3 has 14 residues. CDR3 amino acids: CASSQGRLNTEAFF. The CDR3 DNA reads TGCGCCAGCAGCCAGGGGCGGCTGAACACTGAAGCTTTCTTT.

The chain uses TRBV19 and TRBJ2-7; 9 nucleotides match TRBD2. V dropped 8 bases and J dropped 5; count of bases not matched to a gene: 13. This CDR3 region has 15 residues. Germline V CDR1 and CDR2: LNHDA, SQIVND (reference sequence). The CDR3 DNA sequence: TGTGCCAGTGCCCCTGCCGCGGGAGGGCCTAACGAGCAGTACTTC. It yields the protein CASAPAAGGPNEQYF.

The rearrangement links TRBV11-2 to TRBJ1-5; 7 bases are a match to TRBD1. Germline lookup yields CDR1 SGHAT and CDR2 FQNNGV. This CDR3 has 15 amino acids. Unmatched junction bases numbered 8, after V lost 3 bases and J lost 6 bases. In DNA, the CDR3 is TGTGCCAGCAGCTTGACAGGGAGTGAGGGTCAGCCCCAGCATTTT. The encoded protein is CASSLTGSEGQPQHF.

V and J are TRBV4-1 and TRBJ2-2; TRBD1 agrees at 7 bases. Looked up from germline, CDR1 is MGHRA and CDR2 is YSYEKL. This CDR3 comprises 15 residues. V gave up 4 bases and J gave up 7 bases; unmatched junction bases: 9. This CDR3 is CASSPGTVAVGELFF. The CDR3 nucleotides read TGCGCCAGCAGCCCCGGGACAGTGGCGGTCGGGGAGCTGTTTTTT.

This clone has just one count. The rearrangement links TRBV10-3 to TRBJ1-5, with 8 bases aligning to TRBD1. CDR1 is ENHRY and CDR2 is SYGVKD in the germline V gene. CDR3 size: 13 residues. Unmatched junction bases numbered 1, after V lost 5 bases and J lost 4 bases. Written as DNA, the CDR3 is TGTGCCATCAGTAGGACAGGGAATCAGCCCCAGCATTTT. This sequence encodes CAISRTGNQPQHF.

The chain employs TRBV2 and TRBJ1-5, with 9 bases aligning to TRBD1. The J segment lost 5 bases and the V segment lost 5 bases, leaving 19 bases of the junction unmatched. Germline loops: CDR1 SNHLY, CDR2 FYNNEI. CDR3 length equals 19 residues. The CDR3 spells CASSSGRDRATISDQPQHF. CDR3 nucleotide sequence: TGTGCCAGCAGTTCCGGCCGGGACAGGGCTACGATTTCGGATCAGCCCCAGCATTTT.